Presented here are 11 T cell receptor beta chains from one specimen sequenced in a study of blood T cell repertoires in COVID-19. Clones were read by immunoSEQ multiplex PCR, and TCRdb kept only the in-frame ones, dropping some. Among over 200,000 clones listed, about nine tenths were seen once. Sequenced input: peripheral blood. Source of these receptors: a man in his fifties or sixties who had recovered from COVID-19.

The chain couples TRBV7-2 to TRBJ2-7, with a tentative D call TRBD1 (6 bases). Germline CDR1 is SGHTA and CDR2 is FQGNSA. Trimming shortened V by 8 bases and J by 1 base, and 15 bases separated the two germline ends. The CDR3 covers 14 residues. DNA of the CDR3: TGTGCCAGCGACCCTGGACAGACATCCTACGAGCAGTACTTC. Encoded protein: CASDPGQTSYEQYF.

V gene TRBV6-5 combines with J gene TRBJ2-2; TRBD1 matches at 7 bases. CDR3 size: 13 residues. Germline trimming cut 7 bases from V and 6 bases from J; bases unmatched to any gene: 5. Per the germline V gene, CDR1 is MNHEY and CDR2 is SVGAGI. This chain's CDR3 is CASTDRWPGELFF. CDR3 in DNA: TGTGCCAGCACGGACAGGTGGCCCGGGGAGCTGTTTTTT.

CDR3 DNA sequence: TGTGCCAGCAGCCAAGATAGGACAGCCAGCGAGCAGTACTTC. Protein sequence: CASSQDRTASEQYF. This rearrangement joins TRBV4-2 to TRBJ2-7; a possible D gene is TRBD1 (6 bases). CDR1 and CDR2 (germline): LGHNA, YNFKEQ. V was pared by 0 bases and J by 6 bases, with 12 bases between. The CDR3 length is 14 residues.

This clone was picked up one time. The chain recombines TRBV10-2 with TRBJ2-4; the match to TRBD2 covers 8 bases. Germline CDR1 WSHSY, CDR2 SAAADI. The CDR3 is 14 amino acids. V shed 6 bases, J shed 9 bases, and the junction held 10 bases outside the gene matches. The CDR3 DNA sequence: TGCGCCAGCAGGTGGTCTTTACGGGAGGGCATTCAGTACTTC. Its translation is CASRWSLREGIQYF.

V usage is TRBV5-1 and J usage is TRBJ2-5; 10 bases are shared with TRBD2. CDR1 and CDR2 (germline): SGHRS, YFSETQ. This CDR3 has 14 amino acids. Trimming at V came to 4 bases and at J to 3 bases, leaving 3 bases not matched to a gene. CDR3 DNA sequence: TGCGCCAGCAGCATAGCGGGGGGCGAAGAGACCCAGTACTTC. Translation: CASSIAGGEETQYF.

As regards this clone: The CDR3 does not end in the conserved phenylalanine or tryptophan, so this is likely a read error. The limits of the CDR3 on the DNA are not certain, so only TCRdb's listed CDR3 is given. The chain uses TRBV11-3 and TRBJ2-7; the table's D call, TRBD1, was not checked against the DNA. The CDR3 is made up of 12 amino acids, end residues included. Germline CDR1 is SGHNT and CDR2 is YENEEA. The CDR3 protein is CASSFSLRTGEI.

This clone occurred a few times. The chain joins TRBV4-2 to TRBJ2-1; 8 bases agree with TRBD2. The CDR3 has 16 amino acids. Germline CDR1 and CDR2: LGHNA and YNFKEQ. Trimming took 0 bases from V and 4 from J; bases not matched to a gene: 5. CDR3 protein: CASSQDSRGGYNEQFF. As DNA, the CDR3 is TGTGCCAGCAGCCAAGATTCCCGGGGGGGGTACAATGAGCAGTTCTTC.

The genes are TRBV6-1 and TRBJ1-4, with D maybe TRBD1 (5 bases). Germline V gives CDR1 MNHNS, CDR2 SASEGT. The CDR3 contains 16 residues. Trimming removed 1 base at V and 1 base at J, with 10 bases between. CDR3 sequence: CASSEDWGRTNEKLFF. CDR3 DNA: TGTGCCAGCAGTGAAGATTGGGGCAGAACTAATGAAAAACTGTTTTTT.

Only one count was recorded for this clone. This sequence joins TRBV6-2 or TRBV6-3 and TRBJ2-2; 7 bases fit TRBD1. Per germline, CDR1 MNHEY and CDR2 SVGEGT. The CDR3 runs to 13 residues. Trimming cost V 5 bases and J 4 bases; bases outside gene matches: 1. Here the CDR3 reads CASSRQGTGELFF. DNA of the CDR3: TGTGCCAGCAGTCGACAGGGCACCGGGGAGCTGTTTTTT.

In nucleotides, the CDR3 is TGTGCCAGCAGCTTACGAGGGCACGGTGAAGCTTTCTTT. Translated, it gives CASSLRGHGEAFF. The chain joins TRBV7-3 to TRBJ1-1; D gene uncertain. The germline V gene has CDR1 SGHTA and CDR2 FQGTGA. This CDR3 spans 13 amino acids. Trimming took 2 bases from V and 7 from J, leaving 11 bases between them. The variable domain in full, with the rest retrieved from reference TRBV7-3 and TRBJ1-1, is GAGVSQTPSNKVTEKGKYVELRCDPISGHTALYWYRQSLGQGPEFLIYFQGTGAADDSGLPNDRFFAVRPEGSVSTLKIQRTERGDSAVYLCASSLRGHGEAFFGQGTRLTVV.

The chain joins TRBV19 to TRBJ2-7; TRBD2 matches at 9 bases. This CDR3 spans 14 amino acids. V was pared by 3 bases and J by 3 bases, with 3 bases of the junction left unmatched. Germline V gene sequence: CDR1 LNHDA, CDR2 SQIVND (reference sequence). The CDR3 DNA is TGTGCCAGTAGTATTGGGACTAGCATCTACGAGCAGTACTTC. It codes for CASSIGTSIYEQYF.